A single sample gave rise to the 21 T cell receptor beta chains below, sequenced in a study of blood T cell repertoires in COVID-19. Profiled with immunoSEQ multiplex PCR; TCRdb holds only in-frame clones, not every one. The top ten hold about 4.2% of the sample, which has roughly 130,000 clones, 82% seen once. Sequences were obtained from peripheral blood. The receptors were gathered from a woman between 70 and 85 years old with acute or convalescent COVID-19.

V is TRBV19 and J is TRBJ2-1, with D possibly being TRBD1 (6 bases). This CDR3 is 14 amino acids long. From germline, CDR1 is LNHDA and CDR2 SQIVND (reference sequence). Between the trimmed V and J ends, which lost 7 bases and 3 bases, there was a span of 13 bases. The CDR3 DNA is TGTGCCAGTATGGGGCAGGGGTTCTACAATGAGCAGTTCTTC. Protein: CASMGQGFYNEQFF.

The chain uses TRBV6-2 or TRBV6-3 and TRBJ2-5; the match to TRBD1 covers 8 bases. The V gene's germline CDR1 is MNHEY and CDR2 SVGEGT. Unmatched junction bases numbered 17, after V lost 4 bases and J lost 7 bases. The CDR3 is made up of 17 amino acids. Here the CDR3 DNA reads TGTGCCAGCAGTTTTACACTCAGCACCGGGACAGGAGGGACCCAGTACTTC. It yields the protein CASSFTLSTGTGGTQYF.

About this clone itself: Other nucleotide sequences in the sample specify the same CDR3. This chain connects TRBV7-2 to TRBJ2-7, with a possible D match to TRBD2 (5 bases). The CDR3 contains 14 residues. V was clipped by 1 base and J by 2 bases, with 9 bases between them. Germline V gene data show CDR1 as SGHTA and CDR2 as FQGNSA. CDR3 in DNA: TGTGCCAGCAGCTTAGGTGGCGGGCCCTACGAGCAGTACTTC. This sequence encodes CASSLGGGPYEQYF.

This chain uses TRBV3-1 (or the pseudogene TRBV3-2) with TRBJ1-5, with D hard to call. The CDR3 is 13 amino acids. Per germline, CDR1 LGHDT and CDR2 YNNKEL (reference sequence). V lost 4 bases and J lost 7, with 11 bases in between. The CDR3 protein is CASSPGVGQPQHF. The CDR3 coding sequence is TGTGCCAGCAGCCCCGGGGTGGGACAGCCCCAGCATTTT.

In this sample, this clone turned up once. The chain is built from TRBV3-1 (or the pseudogene TRBV3-2) and TRBJ1-2; 9 positions match TRBD1. CDR1 is LGHDT, CDR2 YNNKEL, per germline (reference sequence). The CDR3 has 14 amino acids. V trimming: 6 bases; J trimming: 3 bases; junction bases outside the gene matches: 5. CDR3 in DNA: TGTGCCAGCAGAGGACAGGGGTCCTACTATGGCTACACCTTC. This codes for CASRGQGSYYGYTF.

CDR3 loop: CAISGTGGSYEQYF. CDR3 DNA: TGTGCCATCAGCGGGACAGGGGGATCGTACGAGCAGTACTTC. The chain is built from TRBV10-3 and TRBJ2-7; 11 positions agree with TRBD1. The CDR3 has 14 residues. V lost 6 bases, J lost 4 bases, and 5 bases stayed unmatched. Germline CDR1 reads ENHRY; CDR2 reads SYGVKD.

The V and J genes are TRBV6-2 or TRBV6-3 and TRBJ1-2; the D is unclear. This CDR3 contains 15 residues. CDR1 is MNHEY and CDR2 is SVGEGT in the germline V gene. Trimming took 6 bases from V and 0 from J, leaving 14 bases between them. DNA of the CDR3: TGTGCCAGCAGCGTAATCCGGCGGGCTAACTATGGCTACACCTTC. This sequence encodes CASSVIRRANYGYTF.

Regarding this clone: The sample contains more than one DNA sequence encoding this CDR3. This chain connects TRBV18 to TRBJ1-6; 9 nucleotides agree with TRBD1. Trimming cost V 6 bases and J 7 bases; bases outside gene matches: 4. Per germline, CDR1 KGHSH and CDR2 LQKENI. The CDR3 spans 14 residues. CDR3 DNA: TGTGCCAGCTCGCCCGGGACAGGGAATTCACCCCTCCACTTT. Encoded protein: CASSPGTGNSPLHF.

This chain links TRBV5-6 with TRBJ2-3; perhaps TRBD1 as D (6 bases). Germline V lookup: CDR1 SGHDT, CDR2 YYEEEE. V lost 0 bases, J lost 2 bases, and 13 bases lay in between. The CDR3 is 16 amino acids. The CDR3 spells CASSLVGDKLTDTQYF. CDR3 DNA: TGTGCCAGCAGCTTGGTGGGGGACAAGCTCACAGATACGCAGTATTTT.

The rearrangement links TRBV19 to TRBJ1-4; 11 nucleotides match TRBD1. Germline-derived CDR1 and CDR2 are LNHDA and SQIVND (reference sequence). This CDR3 contains 15 residues. V shed 3 bases and J 5 bases; nucleotides not matched to a gene: 2. The CDR3 sequence: CASSIGTGGNEKLFF. The CDR3 DNA reads as TGTGCCAGTAGTATCGGGACAGGGGGGAATGAAAAACTGTTTTTT.

The V and J genes are TRBV4-3 and TRBJ2-1; a weak D match, TRBD1 (6 bases). Germline assignment: CDR1 LGHNA and CDR2 YSLEER. The CDR3 totals 13 residues. With 5 bases removed from V and 8 bases from J, the gap between germline ends came to 13 bases. The CDR3 DNA sequence: TGCGCCAGCAGCGGGCAACAGGGAGATGAGCAGTTCTTC. It is translated as CASSGQQGDEQFF.

This clone occurred a few times. V usage is TRBV7-9 and J usage is TRBJ2-1, with 7 bases matching TRBD1. Germline V CDR1 and CDR2: SEHNR, FQNEAQ (reference sequence). Trimming took 4 bases from V and 4 from J; bases not matched to a gene: 1. The CDR3 has 13 amino acids. CDR3 nucleotide sequence: TGTGCCAGCAGCTACAGGGGATACAATGAGCAGTTCTTC. Amino acids: CASSYRGYNEQFF.

The chain employs TRBV2 and TRBJ2-2; TRBD2 matches at 8 bases. Germline V CDR1 and CDR2: SNHLY, FYNNEI. The CDR3 is made up of 14 amino acids. The V gene end was trimmed by 8 bases and the J gene end by 5 bases; junction bases not matched to a gene: 7. CDR3: CASWSGGGTGELFF. CDR3 nucleotide sequence: TGTGCCAGCTGGAGCGGGGGAGGGACCGGGGAGCTGTTTTTT.

This sequence joins TRBV5-6 and TRBJ1-1; the D gene is possibly TRBD1 (6 bases). V gave up 1 base and J gave up 3 bases, with 13 bases separating them. CDR3 size: 15 residues. CDR1 is SGHDT and CDR2 is YYEEEE in the germline V gene. The DNA of the CDR3 is TGTGCCAGCAGCTTGTATTTTCAGGGGTACACTGAAGCTTTCTTT. Its translation: CASSLYFQGYTEAFF.

The chain couples TRBV7-2 to TRBJ2-5; 8 positions match TRBD1. Per the germline V gene, CDR1 is SGHTA and CDR2 is FQGNSA. V was pared by 6 bases and J by 5 bases, with 5 bases of the junction left unmatched. The CDR3 length is 13 residues. In DNA form, the CDR3 reads TGTGCCAGCAGGAGGACAGGGCCTGAGACCCAGTACTTC. Translated, it gives CASRRTGPETQYF.

The V gene is TRBV5-6, the J gene TRBJ2-5, with D possibly matching TRBD2 (5 bases). The CDR3 has 13 amino acids. Trimming removed 7 bases from V and 4 bases from J, with 14 bases in between. CDR1 is SGHDT and CDR2 is YYEEEE in the germline V gene. As DNA, the CDR3 is TGTGCCAGCGAACGGGGAAGGGCAGAGACCCAGTACTTC. This codes for CASERGRAETQYF.

The chain combines TRBV10-3 with TRBJ2-3; tentatively, D is TRBD1 (6 bases). CDR1 and CDR2 (germline): ENHRY, SYGVKD. Deletions cut 6 bases from V and 4 bases from J, with 17 bases between. This CDR3 contains 15 residues. CDR3 nucleotides: TGTGCCATCAGCAACAGGGTGGAACTCCCAGATACGCAGTATTTT. Residues: CAISNRVELPDTQYF.

V usage is TRBV9 and J usage is TRBJ1-4, with TRBD1 identical over 7 bases. CDR1 and CDR2 from the germline V gene are SGDLS and YYNGEE. Trimming cost V 4 bases and J 3 bases; bases outside gene matches: 9. This CDR3 has 16 residues. The CDR3 spells CASSTRQGVPNEKLFF. In nucleotides, the CDR3 is TGTGCCAGCAGCACCCGACAGGGAGTCCCTAATGAAAAACTGTTTTTT.

The chain joins TRBV5-4 to TRBJ2-2; TRBD2 matches at 12 bases. J gave up 5 bases and V 4 bases, and 3 bases lay outside the gene matches. The germline gives CDR1 SGHNT, CDR2 YYREEE (reference sequence). The CDR3 contains 15 residues. CDR3 region: CASSASGGATGELFF. In DNA form, the CDR3 reads TGTGCCAGCAGCGCTAGCGGGGGGGCTACCGGGGAGCTGTTTTTT.

This clone appeared a few times. The J gene is TRBJ2-1, the V gene TRBV5-5; 10 bases fit TRBD2. V was clipped by 0 bases and J by 6 bases; unmatched bases: 6. The CDR3 contains 16 residues. The germline gives CDR1 SGHKS, CDR2 YYEKEE (reference sequence). The chain's CDR3 is CASSLAVAGGRNEQFF. CDR3 coding DNA: TGTGCCAGCAGCTTGGCAGTAGCGGGGGGACGCAATGAGCAGTTCTTC.

This sequence joins TRBV6-5 and TRBJ2-1, with 12 nucleotides matching TRBD2. Germline trimming cut 6 bases from V and 5 bases from J; bases unmatched to any gene: 5. This CDR3 has 15 residues. Germline CDR1 MNHEY, CDR2 SVGAGI. In DNA, the CDR3 is TGTGCCAGCAGGAGTTGGACTAGCGGGGACAATGAGCAGTTCTTC. It yields the protein CASRSWTSGDNEQFF.